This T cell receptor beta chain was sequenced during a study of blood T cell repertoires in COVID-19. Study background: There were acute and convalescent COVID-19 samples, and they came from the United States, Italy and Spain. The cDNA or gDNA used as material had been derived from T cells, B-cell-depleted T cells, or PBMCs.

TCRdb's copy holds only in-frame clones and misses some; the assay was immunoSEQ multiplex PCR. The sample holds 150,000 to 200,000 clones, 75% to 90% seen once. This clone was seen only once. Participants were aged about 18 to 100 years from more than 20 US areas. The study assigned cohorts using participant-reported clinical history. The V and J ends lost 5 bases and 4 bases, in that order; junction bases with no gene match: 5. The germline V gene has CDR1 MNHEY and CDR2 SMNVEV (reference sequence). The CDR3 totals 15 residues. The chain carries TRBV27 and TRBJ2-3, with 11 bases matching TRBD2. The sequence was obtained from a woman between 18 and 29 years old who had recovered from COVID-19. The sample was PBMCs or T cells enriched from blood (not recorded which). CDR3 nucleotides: TGTGCCAGCAGTCCGGGACTAGCGGTAGCAGATACGCAGTATTTT. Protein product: CASSPGLAVADTQYF.